The 7 T cell receptor beta chains reported below all come from one sample, sequenced in a study of T cells in Graves' hyperthyroidism and ophthalmopathy. Researchers amplified the TCR beta CDR3 regions from RNA transcripts. The HTBI set primed first-round TCR CDR3 RT-PCR. TCRdb re-called the multiplex PCR reads through MiXCR, storing one row per CDR3 protein. The data hold over 150,000 distinct CDR3 sequences, with about a sixth observed a single time. Sequencing was carried out using blood. The source is a woman in her forties or fifties with Graves' hyperthyroidism.

At least ten counts were recorded for this clonotype. This rearrangement joins TRBV7-9 to TRBJ1-2; TRBD1 might be the D (5 bases). Trimming pared 4 bases from V and 7 bases from J, leaving 19 bases between. Germline V CDR1 and CDR2: SEHNR, FQNEAQ (reference sequence). The CDR3 is 15 residues long. The CDR3 loop is CASSSSIGGGRGYTF. The CDR3 region has the DNA TGTGCCAGCAGCTCCTCGATCGGGGGTGGACGTGGCTACACCTTC.

This chain uses TRBV20-1 with TRBJ1-1, with 7 bases identical to TRBD1. The germline V gene encodes CDR1 DFQATT and CDR2 SNEGSKA (reference sequence). The CDR3 totals 14 residues. V gave up 6 bases and J gave up 6 bases; unmatched junction bases: 13. Here the CDR3 DNA reads TGCAGTGCCCCTAACAGGGGATTTAGGGCTGAAGCTTTCTTT. Translated: CSAPNRGFRAEAFF.

This clonotype has at least ten counts. J is TRBJ1-2 and V is TRBV6-5, with 10 positions matching TRBD1. This CDR3 is built from 15 residues. From germline, CDR1 is MNHEY and CDR2 SVGAGI. With 0 bases clipped from V and 8 bases from J, the junction kept 6 bases outside the gene matches. Here the CDR3 DNA reads TGTGCCAGCAGTTACTCCGGGACAGGGGTAGGGGGCTACACCTTC. This translates into CASSYSGTGVGGYTF.

This clonotype came up a few times. CDR3 nucleotide sequence: TGCGCCAGCAGCCAAGAAGAACAGCTGGAAGCTTTCTTT. This codes for CASSQEEQLEAFF. The V and J genes are TRBV4-1 and TRBJ1-1; no clear D. This CDR3 has 13 amino acids. The germline V gene has CDR1 MGHRA and CDR2 YSYEKL. The V gene lost 0 bases and the J gene lost 8 bases, with 10 bases spanning the gap.

This clonotype was counted at least ten times. The chain has TRBV19 and TRBJ1-1; tentatively, D is TRBD1 (6 bases). V dropped 2 bases and J dropped 1 base, with 11 bases sitting between them. Germline V gives CDR1 LNHDA, CDR2 SQIVND (reference sequence). The CDR3 spans 15 residues. The CDR3 DNA follows: TGTGCCAGTAGTATACCAGGGGCTACGAACACTGAAGCTTTCTTT. Residues: CASSIPGATNTEAFF.

The chain carries TRBV12-3 or TRBV12-4 and TRBJ1-4; 8 nucleotides agree with TRBD1. Germline trimming cut 5 bases from V and 5 bases from J; bases unmatched to any gene: 7. This CDR3 comprises 15 residues. CDR3 sequence (DNA): TGTGCCAGCAGTCCTACAGGGGGGAGGAATGAAAAACTGTTTTTT. It is translated as CASSPTGGRNEKLFF.

This clonotype was found many times. The chain joins TRBV18 to TRBJ1-1; tentatively, D is TRBD1 (5 bases). The CDR3 covers 13 residues. Trimming left V 4 bases short and J 5 bases short, with 11 bases between. CDR1 KGHSH and CDR2 LQKENI come from the germline V gene. CDR3 sequence reads: CASSLSQGTEAFF. DNA of the CDR3: TGTGCCAGCTCACTAAGCCAGGGTACTGAAGCTTTCTTT.